Listed below are T cell receptor beta chains from one sample, sequenced in a study of Ad26.COV2.S vaccination and SARS-CoV-2 variants. Profiling relied on immunoSEQ multiplex PCR, and the TCRdb table lists in-frame clones only, not all of them. Among roughly 320,000 clones listed, about 86% were seen once. The starting material was peripheral blood, obtained in a trial of Ad26.COV2.S vaccine versus placebo. Receptors originate from a person between 18 and 65 years old who received the Ad26.COV2.S COVID-19 vaccine or a placebo. Both conserved end residues are part of each CDR3. D genes are given only for firm matches. The size field is filled for only some rows; it gives once, few, many or a size class.

j_gene,d_gene,abundance,v_gene,CDR3nt,CDR3aa
TRBJ1-2,-,-,TRBV7-9,TGTGCCAGCAGCTTAGATGGCTACACCTTC,CASSLDGYTF
TRBJ2-7,-,-,TRBV7-2,TGTGCCAGCAGCTTACAGGTCTCCTACGAGCAGTACTTC,CASSLQVSYEQYF
TRBJ2-1,-,-,TRBV7-9,TGTGCCAGCAGCCGGACTCCGAGCTCCTACAATGAGCAGTTCTTC,CASSRTPSSYNEQFF
TRBJ1-1,-,-,TRBV6-1,TGTGCCAGCAGTGAAGCGCAGCAGGGGGCTTTCTTT,CASSEAQQGAFF
TRBJ1-2,-,-,TRBV3-1/TRBV3-2,TGTGCCAGCAGCCAAGATTCGGCCGGCTATGGCTACACCTTC,CASSQDSAGYGYTF
TRBJ2-2,-,-,TRBV29-1,TGCAGCGTCCAGGGACACACCGGGACCATGCCCGGGGAGCTGTTTTTT,CSVQGHTGTMPGELFF
TRBJ2-3,-,once,TRBV30,TGTGCCTGGAGTGTCCAGCTCACAGATACGCAGTATTTT,CAWSVQLTDTQYF
TRBJ2-7,TRBD1,-,TRBV7-2,TGTGCCAGCAGCCCCCGGGACAGGCGGTACGAGCAGTACTTC,CASSPRDRRYEQYF
TRBJ2-1,-,-,TRBV4-1,TGCGCCAGCAGCCAAAGAACAGTCTACAATGAGCAGTTCTTC,CASSQRTVYNEQFF
TRBJ1-5,-,once,TRBV6-2/TRBV6-3,TGTGCCAGCAGTTACTCGATATCAGGGGATCAGCCCCAGCATTTT,CASSYSISGDQPQHF
TRBJ2-5,-,-,TRBV6-5,TGTGCCTCAACCCCCGGGACAAACAGGCGGACCCAGTACTTC,CASTPGTNRRTQYF
TRBJ2-5,-,-,TRBV10-2,TGCGCCAGCAGAGGTCTGGACAAGGGTTCGGAGACCCAGTACTTC,CASRGLDKGSETQYF
TRBJ1-1,-,-,TRBV5-1,TGCGCCAGCAGCGTGGGACACCCGAACACTGAAGCTTTCTTT,CASSVGHPNTEAFF
TRBJ2-4,-,-,TRBV30,TGTGCCTGGAGTCCTGTTCCAGGCTCTCTTTCCAAAAACATTCAGTACTTC,CAWSPVPGSLSKNIQYF
TRBJ2-7,-,-,TRBV6-1,TGTGCCAGCAGTGAAGGGGGGGCGCCGTACTTC,CASSEGGAPYF
TRBJ1-3,-,-,TRBV7-8,TGTGCCAGCAGCTTGAACGTCCTTACAGGGCCTGGAAACACCATATATTTT,CASSLNVLTGPGNTIYF
TRBJ1-3,-,-,TRBV4-2,TGTGCCAGCAGCCAATATGGGGGTTCTGGAAACACCATATATTTT,CASSQYGGSGNTIYF
TRBJ2-5,TRBD2,-,TRBV7-9,TGTGCCAGCACTCACCCGACTAGCGGGGGGGAGACCCAGTACTTC,CASTHPTSGGETQYF
TRBJ1-5,-,-,TRBV6-2/TRBV6-3,TGTGCCAGCAGTTACTCCAGTAGCAATCAGCCCCAGCATTTT,CASSYSSSNQPQHF
TRBJ1-5,-,-,TRBV18,TGTGCCAGCTCACAACTCAGGGGCCCCAATCAGCCCCAGCATTTT,CASSQLRGPNQPQHF
TRBJ2-3,TRBD2,once,TRBV7-9,TGTGCCAGCAGCGGCCATAGCGGGGGGGCAAGAGATACGCAGTATTTT,CASSGHSGGARDTQYF
TRBJ1-5,-,-,TRBV6-2/TRBV6-3,TGTGCCAGCAGTTCGAGGCCGAATCAGCCCCAGCATTTT,CASSSRPNQPQHF
TRBJ1-2,-,-,TRBV4-1,TGCGCCAGCAGCCAAGGGTCAGGGTTCCGCGCCTATGGCTACACCTTC,CASSQGSGFRAYGYTF
TRBJ2-3,-,-,TRBV11-2,TGTGCCAGTTCTTTAAAGACGGGCACAGATACGCAGTATTTT,CASSLKTGTDTQYF
TRBJ1-3,-,-,TRBV2,TGTGCCAGCAACTTGGGACGAAATACTGGAAACACCATATATTTT,CASNLGRNTGNTIYF
TRBJ2-1,TRBD1,-,TRBV11-3,TGTGCCAGCAGCATAGACAGGGGTGACAATGAGCAGTTCTTC,CASSIDRGDNEQFF
TRBJ1-5,-,-,TRBV6-1,TGTGCCAGCAGTGAAGGGAGTTATAGCAATCAGCCCCAGCATTTT,CASSEGSYSNQPQHF
TRBJ2-3,-,-,TRBV7-2,TGTGCCAGCAGCTACCACAGGGCTGCAGATACGCAGTATTTT,CASSYHRAADTQYF